This TCR beta chain was obtained from a study of blood T cell repertoires in COVID-19. TCRdb keeps only in-frame clones here, not all; method: immunoSEQ multiplex PCR. The table shows some 400,000 clones, with 81% occurring only once. In germline, CDR1 is SQVTM, CDR2 ANQGSEA. V was clipped by 6 bases and J by 2 bases; unmatched bases: 5. This CDR3 has 14 residues. The sequenced sample consisted of peripheral blood. The receptor's source is a human donor with acute or convalescent COVID-19. The donor label of this sample is uncertain. The chain has TRBV29-1 and TRBJ2-1; 9 nucleotides line up with TRBD1. The CDR3 DNA reads TGCAGCGTCGACAGGGGGGTTACCTACAATGAGCAGTTCTTC. Protein: CSVDRGVTYNEQFF.